A single sample gave rise to the 29 T cell receptor beta chains below, sequenced in a study of CD8 T cells in Susac syndrome. Reverse transcription used about 0.45 to 1 ug RNA and random hexamers. In TCRdb, the immunoSEQ multiplex PCR reads were re-called with MiXCR into one record per CDR3 protein. Altogether around 280,000 distinct CDR3 sequences are present, 85% being singletons, with the ten largest covering approximately 0.11%. Sequenced: CD8+ T cells from PBMCs. The receptors were sampled from a human donor with multiple sclerosis.

The V and J genes are TRBV12-3 or TRBV12-4 and TRBJ2-7, with D possibly matching TRBD2 (6 bases). V was shortened by 6 bases and J by 6 bases, with 9 bases between the two germline ends. CDR3 length equals 11 residues. The CDR3 sequence is CASRSEGEQYF. CDR3 nucleotides: TGTGCCAGCAGGTCGGAGGGCGAGCAGTACTTC.

This chain uses TRBV28 with TRBJ2-5; D assignment may be TRBD1 or TRBD2 (5 bases each). CDR1 is MDHEN, CDR2 SYDVKM, per germline. There are 14 residues in the CDR3. Trimming cost V 5 bases and J 5 bases, with 15 bases left between them. CDR3 in DNA: TGTGCCAGCAGTCCACCCGGCGAGGGGGAGACCCAGTACTTC. It yields the protein CASSPPGEGETQYF.

J is TRBJ2-2 and V is TRBV9, with a possible D match to TRBD1 (5 bases). The CDR3 is 16 amino acids. Germline CDR1 and CDR2: SGDLS and YYNGEE. V lost 0 bases to trimming and J lost 4 bases, with 13 bases between them. CDR3 protein: CASSVEGRRPTGELFF. CDR3 bases: TGTGCCAGCAGCGTAGAGGGGCGGCGACCCACCGGGGAGCTGTTTTTT. Together with reference TRBV9 and TRBJ2-2, the CDR3 gives the full variable domain: DSGVTQTPKHLITATGQRVTLRCSPRSGDLSVYWYQQSLDQGLQFLIQYYNGEERAKGNILERFSAQQFPDLHSELNLSSLELGDSALYFCASSVEGRRPTGELFFGEGSRLTVL.

V gene TRBV6-1 combines with J gene TRBJ2-1, with 12 bases that match TRBD2. The V and J ends lost 6 bases and 3 bases, in that order; junction bases with no gene match: 3. The CDR3 loop spans 15 amino acids. The germline V gene has CDR1 MNHNS and CDR2 SASEGT. DNA for the CDR3: TGTGCCAGCAGGGAGGGACTAGCGGGCTACAATGAGCAGTTCTTC. Amino acid sequence: CASREGLAGYNEQFF.

This chain's CDR3 is CASSASTTGDPTTEAFF. The CDR3 bases are TGTGCCAGCAGTGCCAGCACGACAGGAGATCCGACCACTGAAGCTTTCTTT. This sequence joins TRBV6-4 and TRBJ1-1; possibly TRBD1 for D (6 bases). V was shortened by 4 bases and J by 4 bases, with 22 bases between the two germline ends. This CDR3 is built from 17 residues. Germline V gene sequence: CDR1 MRHNA, CDR2 SNTAGT.

This clonotype has only one observation. The chain combines TRBV7-9 with TRBJ2-1; D might be TRBD2 (6 bases). This CDR3 spans 15 amino acids. V was trimmed by 1 base and J by 4 bases, leaving 11 bases between them. Germline lookup yields CDR1 SEHNR and CDR2 FQNEAQ (reference sequence). CDR3 sequence: CASSLGAGKYNEQFF. CDR3 DNA sequence: TGTGCCAGCAGCTTAGGGGCGGGGAAATACAATGAGCAGTTCTTC.

This clonotype has only one observation. The genes are TRBV13 and TRBJ1-1; 9 bases map to TRBD1. CDR1 and CDR2 (germline): PRHDT, FYEKMQ (reference sequence). The CDR3 consists of 15 residues. J gave up 5 bases and V 5 bases, and 9 bases lay outside the gene matches. CDR3 coding DNA: TGTGCCAGCAGCCGGGCGGGGACAGGGCGGACTGAAGCTTTCTTT. It codes for CASSRAGTGRTEAFF.

The chain combines TRBV20-1 with TRBJ2-1; D tentatively reads TRBD1 or TRBD2 (6 bases each). The CDR3 extends over 19 amino acids. V was pared by 0 bases and J by 3 bases, with 24 bases between. CDR1 DFQATT and CDR2 SNEGSKA come from the germline V gene (reference sequence). The CDR3 region is CSAREGTGFSSGGYNEQFF. The CDR3 bases are TGCAGTGCTAGAGAGGGCACAGGGTTTAGTTCCGGGGGCTACAATGAGCAGTTCTTC.

The V gene is TRBV20-1, the J gene TRBJ2-1; D not resolved. Germline CDR1 reads DFQATT; CDR2 reads SNEGSKA (reference sequence). The V end was cut by 3 bases, the J end by 10 bases, with 7 bases between. The CDR3 extends over 10 amino acids. The CDR3 is CSARGREQFF. The CDR3 DNA reads TGCAGTGCTAGGGGCCGGGAGCAGTTCTTC.

This clonotype was observed a single time. The chain employs TRBV12-3 or TRBV12-4 and TRBJ2-1, with TRBD2 matching 7 bases. The CDR3 runs to 14 residues. V was clipped by 4 bases and J by 9 bases; unmatched bases: 9. The CDR3 loop reads CASSSAGPEGEQFF. The CDR3 DNA reads TGTGCCAGCAGTTCAGCGGGGCCCGAGGGTGAGCAGTTCTTC.

This clonotype came up a few times. The chain employs TRBV7-9 and TRBJ2-1; D is uncertain. Germline V gene lookup returns CDR1 SEHNR and CDR2 FQNEAQ (reference sequence). Trimming took 1 base from V and 6 from J, leaving 7 bases between them. The CDR3 sequence is 13 residues long. The CDR3 loop reads CASSLGSFNEQFF. CDR3 in DNA: TGTGCCAGCAGCTTAGGTAGTTTCAATGAGCAGTTCTTC.

The sample holds a few counts of this clonotype. V usage is TRBV27 and J usage is TRBJ1-1; D unresolved. V dropped 0 bases and J dropped 0 bases, with 5 bases sitting between them. This CDR3 comprises 14 residues. Germline values: CDR1 MNHEY, CDR2 SMNVEV (reference sequence). The CDR3 bases are TGTGCCAGCAGTTTATCGCTAATGAACACTGAAGCTTTCTTT. This sequence encodes CASSLSLMNTEAFF.

The chain recombines TRBV3-1 with TRBJ2-2, with D perhaps given as TRBD1 or TRBD2 (5 bases each). Trimming stripped 1 base from V and 8 bases from J, with 17 bases between. This CDR3 is 16 amino acids long. Germline assignment: CDR1 LGHDT and CDR2 YNNKEL (reference sequence). CDR3 sequence (DNA): TGTGCCAGCAGCCAAGTCGGGACCCCGAGCTCGGGGGAGCTGTTTTTT. This gives the protein CASSQVGTPSSGELFF.

The chain employs TRBV28 and TRBJ2-7; TRBD2 agrees at 8 bases. CDR3 length equals 17 residues. Germline trimming cut 4 bases from V and 5 bases from J; bases unmatched to any gene: 16. Per germline, CDR1 MDHEN and CDR2 SYDVKM. CDR3 nucleotide sequence: TGTGCCAGCAGTTCCCCTGACGAGCGGGAGATTCGTCACGAGCAGTACTTC. Encoded protein: CASSSPDEREIRHEQYF.

This clonotype turned up a few times. The rearrangement joins TRBV28 to TRBJ2-7; D may be TRBD1 or TRBD2 (5 bases each). CDR1 MDHEN and CDR2 SYDVKM come from the germline V gene. CDR3 size: 13 residues. Trimming cost V 4 bases and J 2 bases, with 9 bases left between them. CDR3 protein: CASSYGGPYEQYF. CDR3 nucleotide sequence: TGTGCCAGCAGTTATGGGGGTCCCTACGAGCAGTACTTC.

This rearrangement joins TRBV10-3 to TRBJ2-7; tentatively, D is TRBD1 (6 bases). The CDR3 runs to 15 residues. V lost 6 bases and J lost 4, with 19 bases in between. The germline gives CDR1 ENHRY, CDR2 SYGVKD. The CDR3 region has the DNA TGTGCCATCAGCGACCCCGTCTCAGGGGAGTACGAGCAGTACTTC. Its protein product is CAISDPVSGEYEQYF.

The chain employs TRBV27 and TRBJ2-1; D is uncertain. The CDR3 length is 13 residues. The V gene lost 3 bases and the J gene lost 9 bases, with 12 bases spanning the gap. Looked up from germline, CDR1 is MNHEY and CDR2 is SMNVEV (reference sequence). CDR3 sequence reads: CASSFLGWREQFF. CDR3 coding DNA: TGTGCCAGCAGTTTCTTGGGTTGGCGTGAGCAGTTCTTC.

The V call is TRBV29-1, the J call TRBJ2-2; D may be TRBD1 (7 bases). V was trimmed by 4 bases and J by 4 bases, leaving 10 bases between them. CDR3 length: 13 amino acids. Per germline, CDR1 SQVTM and CDR2 ANQGSEA. CDR3 DNA: TGCAGCGTTGCGGAGGGGGCCACCGGGGAGCTGTTTTTT. It specifies CSVAEGATGELFF.

The rearrangement links TRBV28 to TRBJ2-7; D remains unclear. The germline CDR1 and CDR2 sequences are MDHEN and SYDVKM. Trimming removed 5 bases from V and 6 bases from J, with 14 bases in between. The length of the CDR3 is 13 residues. Here the CDR3 reads CASSEVPPGEQYF. CDR3 in DNA: TGTGCCAGCAGTGAGGTGCCTCCAGGCGAGCAGTACTTC.

In its sample, this clonotype was seen a few times. The chain recombines TRBV6-2 or TRBV6-3 with TRBJ1-2; D is possibly TRBD1 (6 bases). Germline lookup yields CDR1 MNHEY and CDR2 SVGEGT. Between the trimmed V and J ends, which lost 6 bases and 1 base, there was a span of 18 bases. The CDR3 runs 16 residues. This CDR3 is CASRPIEDRDNYGYTF. The CDR3 DNA sequence: TGTGCCAGCAGGCCGATCGAGGACAGAGATAACTATGGCTACACCTTC.

The chain links TRBV27 to TRBJ1-1; the match to TRBD1 covers 9 bases. CDR3 length: 14 residues. Per germline, CDR1 MNHEY and CDR2 SMNVEV (reference sequence). The V and J ends lost 5 bases and 6 bases, in that order; junction bases with no gene match: 7. The CDR3 spells CASSPGTGLPEAFF. The CDR3 region has the DNA TGTGCCAGCAGTCCGGGGACAGGGCTCCCTGAAGCTTTCTTT.

V usage is TRBV10-3 and J usage is TRBJ2-2; D tentatively reads TRBD1 or TRBD2 (5 bases each). CDR1 and CDR2 from the germline V gene are ENHRY and SYGVKD. The V end was cut by 3 bases, the J end by 7 bases, with 18 bases between. The CDR3 totals 16 residues. CDR3 in amino acids: CAISETGRGKIGELFF. The CDR3 DNA reads as TGTGCCATCAGTGAAACGGGACGTGGAAAGATCGGGGAGCTGTTTTTT.

This chain uses TRBV4-1 with TRBJ2-7, with 7 bases lining up with TRBD1. V lost 4 bases to trimming and J lost 2 bases; unmatched junction nucleotides: 5. The CDR3 covers 14 residues. Germline lookup yields CDR1 MGHRA and CDR2 YSYEKL. The CDR3 bases are TGCGCCAGCAGCCCGGGACAGTCCCCCTACGAGCAGTACTTC. Amino acids: CASSPGQSPYEQYF.

CDR3 loop: CASAQPSPGLQETQYF. CDR3 nucleotides: TGTGCCAGCGCCCAGCCTAGCCCCGGGCTTCAAGAGACCCAGTACTTC. V is TRBV25-1 and J is TRBJ2-5; a possible D gene is TRBD2 (5 bases). The CDR3 loop spans 16 amino acids. V was pared by 8 bases and J by 2 bases, with 21 bases between. The germline V gene encodes CDR1 MGHDK and CDR2 SYGVNS. The complete variable domain, with remaining parts taken from reference TRBV25-1 and TRBJ2-5, reads EADIYQTPRYLVIGTGKKITLECSQTMGHDKMYWYQQDPGMELHLIHYSYGVNSTEKGDLSSESTVSRIRTEHFPLTLESARPSHTSQYLCASAQPSPGLQETQYFGPGTRLLVL.

Remarks on this clonotype: The missing conserved phenylalanine or tryptophan at the end of this CDR3 makes a read error likely. The chain recombines TRBV12-3 or TRBV12-4 with TRBJ2-7; D possibly corresponds to TRBD2 (5 bases). The CDR3 extends over 14 amino acids. Trimming took 7 bases from V and 4 from J, leaving 17 bases between them. DNA for the CDR3: TGTGCCAGCACCAAGGGCGGGTCCTTATACGAGCAGTACTTA. This sequence encodes CASTKGGSLYEQYL.

V usage is TRBV7-9 and J usage is TRBJ2-6, with 9 bases identical to TRBD1. There are 17 residues in the CDR3. Germline CDR1 SEHNR, CDR2 FQNEAQ (reference sequence). The junction had 11 bases not matched to a gene; V was cut back by 11 bases and J by 0 bases. The CDR3 protein is CAGNTGTGSSGANVLTF. CDR3 DNA: TGTGCCGGCAATACCGGGACAGGGAGCTCTGGGGCCAACGTCCTGACTTTC.

The chain is built from TRBV29-1 and TRBJ2-1; 10 nucleotides align to TRBD2. This CDR3 is built from 18 residues. Germline CDR1 and CDR2: SQVTM and ANQGSEA. Trimming took 3 bases from V and 6 from J; bases not matched to a gene: 17. The CDR3 DNA is TGCAGCGTTGAGGCATCCGGGACTAGCGAACCAACCATCAATGAGCAGTTCTTC. Translation gives CSVEASGTSEPTINEQFF.

V gene TRBV7-6 combines with J gene TRBJ2-1; D is possibly TRBD1 or TRBD2 (6 bases each). This CDR3 is built from 17 residues. The germline V and J ends were trimmed by 2 bases and 0 bases, with 14 bases remaining between them. The V gene's germline CDR1 is SGHVS and CDR2 FNYEAQ. The chain's CDR3 is CASSLSPGAYSYNEQFF. CDR3 sequence (DNA): TGTGCCAGCAGCTTATCTCCGGGGGCGTACTCCTACAATGAGCAGTTCTTC.

The genes are TRBV9 and TRBJ2-3; 9 nucleotides agree with TRBD2. With V trimmed by 3 bases and J by 4 bases, 12 bases remained unmatched. Germline CDR1 reads SGDLS; CDR2 reads YYNGEE. This CDR3 region has 17 residues. As DNA, the CDR3 is TGTGCCAGCAGCGAGAGGACTAGCGCGTACCTGGCAGATACGCAGTATTTT. This gives the protein CASSERTSAYLADTQYF.